This T cell receptor (beta chain) was obtained from a study of cytomegalovirus exposure and HLA in healthy donors. This CDR3 comprises 13 residues. V shed 0 bases and J shed 3 bases, with 5 bases lying between them. Germline loops: CDR1 MNHNY, CDR2 SVGAGI (reference sequence). PCR primers comprised 60 Vbeta and 13 Jbeta primers. TCRdb's copy holds only in-frame clones and misses some; the assay was immunoSEQ multiplex PCR. The sample lists over 150,000 clones, 84% seen once, with 4.8% in the top ten. The specimen was PBMCs. The J gene is TRBJ1-2, the V gene TRBV6-6; D not certain. This TCR was sampled from a girl between 5 and 17 years old in good health and CMV-seropositive. CDR3 sequence: CASSYSSDYGYTF. In nucleotides, the CDR3 is TGTGCCAGCAGTTACTCCTCTGACTATGGCTACACCTTC.